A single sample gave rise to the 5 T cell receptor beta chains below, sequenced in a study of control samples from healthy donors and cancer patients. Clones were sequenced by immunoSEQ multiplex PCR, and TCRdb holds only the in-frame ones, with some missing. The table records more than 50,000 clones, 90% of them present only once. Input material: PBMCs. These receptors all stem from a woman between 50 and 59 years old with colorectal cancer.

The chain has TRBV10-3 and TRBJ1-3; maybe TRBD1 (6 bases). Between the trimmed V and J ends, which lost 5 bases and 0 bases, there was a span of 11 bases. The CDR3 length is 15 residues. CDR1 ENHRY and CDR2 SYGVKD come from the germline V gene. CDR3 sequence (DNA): TGTGCCATCAGTCCGGGGGCCCCCTCTGGAAACACCATATATTTT. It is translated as CAISPGAPSGNTIYF.

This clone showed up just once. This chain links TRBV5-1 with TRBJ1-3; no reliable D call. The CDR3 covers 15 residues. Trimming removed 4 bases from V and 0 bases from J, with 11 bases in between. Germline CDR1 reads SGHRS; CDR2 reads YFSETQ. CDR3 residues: CASSTEGTSGNTIYF. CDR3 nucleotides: TGCGCCAGCAGCACCGAGGGCACCTCTGGAAACACCATATATTTT. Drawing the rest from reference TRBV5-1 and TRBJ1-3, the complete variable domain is KAGVTQTPRYLIKTRGQQVTLSCSPISGHRSVSWYQQTPGQGLQFLFEYFSETQRNKGNFPGRFSGRQFSNSRSEMNVSTLELGDSALYLCASSTEGTSGNTIYFGEGSWLTVV.

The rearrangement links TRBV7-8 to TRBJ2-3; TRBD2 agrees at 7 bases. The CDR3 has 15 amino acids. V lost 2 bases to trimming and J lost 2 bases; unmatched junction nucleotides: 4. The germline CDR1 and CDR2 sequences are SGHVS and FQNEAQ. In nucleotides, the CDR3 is TGTGCCAGCAGCTTACGCGGGGGAGCCACAGATACGCAGTATTTT. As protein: CASSLRGGATDTQYF.

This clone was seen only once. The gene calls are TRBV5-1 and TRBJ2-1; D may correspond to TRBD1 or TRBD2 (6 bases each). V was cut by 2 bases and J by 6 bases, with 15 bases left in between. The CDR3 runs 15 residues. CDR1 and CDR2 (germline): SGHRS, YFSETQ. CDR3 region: CASSFGQRGANEQFF. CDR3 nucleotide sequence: TGCGCCAGCAGCTTTGGGCAGAGGGGGGCCAATGAGCAGTTCTTC.

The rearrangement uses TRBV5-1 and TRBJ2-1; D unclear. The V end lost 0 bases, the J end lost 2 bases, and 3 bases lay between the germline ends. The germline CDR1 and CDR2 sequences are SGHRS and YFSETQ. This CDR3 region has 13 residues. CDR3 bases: TGCGCCAGCAGCTTGGGGACCTACAATGAGCAGTTCTTC. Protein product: CASSLGTYNEQFF.